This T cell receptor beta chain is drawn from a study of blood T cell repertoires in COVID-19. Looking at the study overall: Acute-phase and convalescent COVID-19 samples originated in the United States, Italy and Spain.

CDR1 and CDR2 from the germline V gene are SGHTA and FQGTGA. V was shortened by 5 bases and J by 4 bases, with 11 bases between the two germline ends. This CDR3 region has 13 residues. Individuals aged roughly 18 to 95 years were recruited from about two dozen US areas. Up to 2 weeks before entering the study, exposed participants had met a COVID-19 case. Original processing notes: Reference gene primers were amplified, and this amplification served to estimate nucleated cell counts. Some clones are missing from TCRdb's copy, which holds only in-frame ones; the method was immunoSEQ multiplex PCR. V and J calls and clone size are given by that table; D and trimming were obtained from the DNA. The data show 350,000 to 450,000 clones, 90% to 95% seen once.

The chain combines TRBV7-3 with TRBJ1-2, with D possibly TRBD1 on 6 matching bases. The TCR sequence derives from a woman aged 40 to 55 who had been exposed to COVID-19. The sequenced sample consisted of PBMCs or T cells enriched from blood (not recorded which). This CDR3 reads CASSAGEGYGYTF. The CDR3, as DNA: TGTGCCAGCAGCGCAGGGGAGGGCTATGGCTACACCTTC.